This passage covers 6 T cell receptor beta chains from one sample sequenced in a study of blood T cell repertoires in COVID-19. Profiling relied on immunoSEQ multiplex PCR, and the TCRdb table lists in-frame clones only, not all of them. This table holds 85,000 to 100,000 clones, 65% to 90% found once. The specimen was peripheral blood. The receptors shown here come from a man in his 60s with acute or convalescent COVID-19.

The chain couples TRBV10-3 to TRBJ1-1; D unresolved. V was pared by 7 bases and J by 7 bases, with 7 bases between. Per the germline V gene, CDR1 is ENHRY and CDR2 is SYGVKD. CDR3 size: 10 residues. The CDR3 spells CAITPNEAFF. The CDR3 DNA is TGTGCCATCACTCCTAATGAAGCTTTCTTT.

The chain has TRBV6-5 and TRBJ1-6, with D possibly TRBD1 on 6 matching bases. CDR1 is MNHEY, CDR2 SVGAGI, per germline. The CDR3 is 13 amino acids. Trimming took off 2 bases at V and 10 bases at J, with 9 bases between the two ends. Here the CDR3 DNA reads TGTGCCAGCAGTTACAGGGGGTGGTCACCCCTCCACTTT. Its translation is CASSYRGWSPLHF.

V gene TRBV24-1 combines with J gene TRBJ1-2; maybe TRBD1 (5 bases). This CDR3 is 13 amino acids long. V was pared by 12 bases and J by 0 bases, with 13 bases between. Germline V gene lookup returns CDR1 KGHDR and CDR2 SFDVKD. CDR3 residues: CASRQGSNYGYTF. The CDR3 DNA sequence: TGTGCCTCCCGTCAGGGATCTAACTATGGCTACACCTTC.

The J gene is TRBJ2-2, the V gene TRBV11-2, with 11 bases matching TRBD2. The CDR3 has 14 residues. Trimming cost V 8 bases and J 4 bases; bases outside gene matches: 3. Germline lookup yields CDR1 SGHAT and CDR2 FQNNGV. In nucleotides, the CDR3 is TGTGCCAGCGGGGGGACTAGCGGCACCGGGGAGCTGTTTTTT. This gives the protein CASGGTSGTGELFF.

The chain carries TRBV2 and TRBJ2-2, with 12 nucleotides matching TRBD2. Per germline, CDR1 SNHLY and CDR2 FYNNEI. This CDR3 spans 15 amino acids. The V gene end was trimmed by 7 bases and the J gene end by 7 bases; junction bases not matched to a gene: 7. The CDR3 region is CASNLAGGPSGELFF. DNA for the CDR3: TGTGCCAGCAACCTAGCGGGAGGGCCTAGCGGGGAGCTGTTTTTT. Complete variable domain (other parts from reference TRBV2 and TRBJ2-2): EPEVTQTPSHQVTQMGQEVILRCVPISNHLYFYWYRQILGQKVEFLVSFYNNEISEKSEIFDDQFSVERPDGSNFTLKIRSTKLEDSAMYFCASNLAGGPSGELFFGEGSRLTVL.

This clone was found once. V usage is TRBV12-3 or TRBV12-4 and J usage is TRBJ1-6, with TRBD1 as a possible D gene (6 bases). The CDR3 loop spans 13 amino acids. Between the trimmed V and J ends, which lost 6 bases and 7 bases, there was a span of 10 bases. DNA for the CDR3: TGTGCCAGCAGCTCTGGACAGAATTCACCCCTCCACTTT. It codes for CASSSGQNSPLHF.